This T cell receptor (beta chain) was captured in a study of T-cell memory formation after mild COVID-19. Trimming shortened V by 5 bases and J by 3 bases, and 11 bases separated the two germline ends. CDR3 size: 14 residues. MiXCR, run by TCRdb on the 5' RACE reads, gives a single entry per CDR3 protein. The sample records 300,000 to 400,000 distinct CDR3 sequences, around a sixth being singletons. Sequences were obtained from PBMCs or a T cell subset sorted from them (not recorded which). This sequence joins TRBV12-3 or TRBV12-4 and TRBJ1-5; the D gene is possibly TRBD1 (5 bases). The clonotype originates from a man aged 18 to 30 who had mild COVID-19 (a few samples of this study predate the infection). Cell type and time point are not known. CDR3 DNA: TGTGCCAGCAGTCGTCGGGACCACAATCAGCCCCAGCATTTT. Translation gives CASSRRDHNQPQHF.